The 11 T cell receptor beta chains reported below all come from one sample, sequenced in a study of PD-1 blockade in mismatch repair-deficient tumors. Measured with immunoSEQ multiplex PCR; TCRdb has only the in-frame clones, and not every one. The repertoire holds over 100,000 clones, with 70% to 80% as singletons. The input for sequencing was peripheral blood, taken roughly 13 months after starting pembrolizumab. The receptors originated from an adult with mismatch repair-deficient cancer.

V is TRBV29-1 and J is TRBJ2-2, with D maybe TRBD1 (5 bases). CDR3 length equals 17 residues. V dropped 7 bases and J dropped 0 bases, with 21 bases sitting between them. The germline CDR1 and CDR2 sequences are SQVTM and ANQGSEA. The CDR3 sequence: CSAKTLDSLPNTGELFF. The CDR3 DNA is TGCAGCGCTAAGACCCTCGACAGCTTGCCGAACACCGGGGAGCTGTTTTTT.

The CDR3 DNA reads TGTGCCAGCAGCGAAGGACTAGCGAGGCGCTACGAGCAGTACTTC. Encoded protein: CASSEGLARRYEQYF. V is TRBV4-2 and J is TRBJ2-7, with 9 bases matching TRBD2. Germline CDR1 reads LGHNA; CDR2 reads YNFKEQ. The V gene end was trimmed by 5 bases and the J gene end by 3 bases; junction bases not matched to a gene: 8. The CDR3 is 15 amino acids.

The chain joins TRBV29-1 to TRBJ2-3, with D possibly being TRBD1 (5 bases). V lost 7 bases and J lost 0, with 11 bases in between. Germline loops: CDR1 SQVTM, CDR2 ANQGSEA. The CDR3 is 13 amino acids. As DNA, the CDR3 is TGCAGCGCGACAGAAAAGAGCACAGATACGCAGTATTTT. As protein: CSATEKSTDTQYF.

The V call is TRBV5-5, the J call TRBJ2-3; 9 bases match TRBD2. The germline V gene has CDR1 SGHKS and CDR2 YYEKEE (reference sequence). The CDR3 consists of 15 residues. With 0 bases clipped from V and 6 bases from J, the junction kept 5 bases outside the gene matches. The DNA for the CDR3 is TGTGCCAGCAGCTTGGTCGGCGGGAGGGGTGATACGCAGTATTTT. As protein: CASSLVGGRGDTQYF.

The V and J genes are TRBV7-2 and TRBJ1-1, with D perhaps matching TRBD1 (5 bases). This CDR3 is built from 13 residues. The germline CDR1 and CDR2 sequences are SGHTA and FQGNSA. The germline V and J ends were trimmed by 5 bases and 8 bases, with 15 bases remaining between them. The CDR3 loop is CASSPQFGGEAFF. The CDR3 DNA is TGTGCCAGCAGCCCACAATTTGGGGGGGAAGCTTTCTTT.

The rearrangement links TRBV2 to TRBJ2-1, with D possibly matching TRBD2 (5 bases). The CDR3 has 13 amino acids. V gave up 7 bases and J gave up 4 bases, with 11 bases separating them. The germline gives CDR1 SNHLY, CDR2 FYNNEI. The CDR3 region has the DNA TGTGCCAGCATCGTTAGCGAGTACAATGAGCAGTTCTTC. It yields the protein CASIVSEYNEQFF.

This sequence joins TRBV5-4 and TRBJ1-2; 8 positions match TRBD1. The CDR3 spans 15 residues. Trimming removed 3 bases from V and 6 bases from J; junction bases left unmatched: 10. Per the germline V gene, CDR1 is SGHNT and CDR2 is YYREEE (reference sequence). The CDR3 sequence: CASSSGQGAQDGYTF. For the CDR3, the DNA is TGTGCCAGCAGCTCAGGGCAGGGGGCTCAGGATGGCTACACCTTC.

The V gene is TRBV7-9, the J gene TRBJ2-3; D ambiguous. The V end lost 2 bases, the J end lost 3 bases, and 15 bases lay between the germline ends. This CDR3 comprises 16 residues. Germline-derived CDR1 and CDR2 are SEHNR and FQNEAQ (reference sequence). The CDR3 DNA follows: TGTGCCAGCAGCTTACTTCCAGCGCTCGAGACAGATACGCAGTATTTT. Amino acids: CASSLLPALETDTQYF. Full variable domain (remainder filled in from reference TRBV7-9 and TRBJ2-3): DTGVSQNPRHKITKRGQNVTFRCDPISEHNRLYWYRQTLGQGPEFLTYFQNEAQLEKSRLLSDRFSAERPKGSFSTLEIQRTEQGDSAMYLCASSLLPALETDTQYFGPGTRLTVL.

V is TRBV7-9 and J is TRBJ2-2; 14 nucleotides align to TRBD2. Germline V CDR1 and CDR2: SEHNR, FQNEAQ (reference sequence). V was clipped by 5 bases and J by 4 bases; unmatched bases: 6. The CDR3 spans 17 residues. The chain's CDR3 is CASSLGLAGVATGELFF. DNA for the CDR3: TGTGCCAGCAGCCTGGGACTAGCGGGAGTTGCCACCGGGGAGCTGTTTTTT.

Only a few counts were recorded for this clone. V usage is TRBV7-9 and J usage is TRBJ2-3; 7 positions agree with TRBD2. J lost 6 bases, V lost 10 bases, and 10 bases had no gene match. The CDR3 spans 13 residues. Germline V gene data show CDR1 as SEHNR and CDR2 as FQNEAQ (reference sequence). The CDR3 loop reads CATTPGAGDTQYF. The CDR3 region has the DNA TGTGCCACCACCCCGGGAGCGGGGGATACGCAGTATTTT.

The CDR3 DNA is TGCAGCGTTGAAGGTGGGGGCTACGAGCAGTACTTC. Translation gives CSVEGGGYEQYF. The chain links TRBV29-1 to TRBJ2-7; the D call may be TRBD1 or TRBD2 (5 bases each). V shed 1 base and J shed 3 bases, with 7 bases lying between them. CDR3 length: 12 amino acids. The germline V gene encodes CDR1 SQVTM and CDR2 ANQGSEA.